One and the same sample provided the 7 T cell receptor beta chains below, sequenced in a study of CXCR3-negative and CXCR3-positive naive CD8 T cells. Points from the study as a whole: Researchers report that CXCR3-positive naive cells carry more hydrophobic TRB CDR3s than CXCR3-negative naive cells.

These TCRs are of unknown antigen specificity. UMI-labeled TRB cDNA libraries were prepared by 5' RACE. TCRdb reprocessed the 5' RACE reads and reports one entry per CDR3 protein, with no DNA. The sample includes approximately 59,000 distinct CDR3 sequences. Material: naive CXCR3+ CD8+ T cells from blood. Subset meaning: CD45RO-CCR7+CD27+CD95- naive CD8+ T cells expressing CXCR3 (TNR3+). These receptors were collected from a human donor in good health. Some clones in this sample may be carry-over from other donors' samples.

The chain employs TRBV4-1 and TRBJ2-1; TCRdb's D call of TRBD2 is untestable without DNA. The germline V gene encodes CDR1 MGHRA and CDR2 YSYEKL. This CDR3 is built from 14 residues. CDR3 amino acids: CASSQVNPPPEQFF.

The CDR3 sequence: CASSLAFQNTEAFF. The chain is built from TRBV28 and TRBJ1-1. This CDR3 region has 14 residues. The germline V gene has CDR1 MDHEN and CDR2 SYDVKM.

The CDR3 protein is CASSYDSSYNSPLHF. The genes are TRBV6-6 and TRBJ1-6. Germline CDR1 MNHNY, CDR2 SVGAGI (reference sequence). The CDR3 has 15 amino acids.

This chain links TRBV9 with TRBJ2-7; the TCRdb D gene call, TRBD2, has no DNA to confirm it. In germline, CDR1 is SGDLS, CDR2 YYNGEE. The CDR3 has 15 residues. The CDR3 loop is CASSGSGTLVNEQYF.

The chain employs TRBV12-3 or TRBV12-4 and TRBJ2-7; TCRdb calls TRBD2, which cannot be checked without DNA. CDR3 length: 18 residues. CDR3 sequence: CASSLALGTSEVSYEQYF.

The chain links TRBV20-1 to TRBJ2-3; checking the TCRdb D call of TRBD1 is not possible without DNA. Germline V gene data show CDR1 as DFQATT and CDR2 as SNEGSKA (reference sequence). The CDR3 runs 17 residues. CDR3 sequence: CSARSYWGGRFTDTQYF.

V gene TRBV4-3 combines with J gene TRBJ2-1. CDR3 length: 13 amino acids. Germline CDR1 LGHNA, CDR2 YSLEER. The CDR3 protein is CASSQVVWDEQFF.